This TCR beta chain is drawn from a study of CD8+CD57+ T cells in acquired aplastic anemia. As for the study in general: Sorted CD4+ plus CD8+ cells gave DNA averaging roughly 3 ug.

With regard to this clonotype: Its antigen is as yet unknown.

Genomic DNA acted as the template from which TCR beta VDJ combination and CDR3 sequence profiling were carried out. TCRdb independently ran MiXCR on the reads; one entry per CDR3 protein. The sample comprises about 200,000 distinct CDR3 sequences, around 49% of which are singletons, and 15% to 20% rests with the top ten. Study conclusions and caveats: Patients and controls shared approximately 28 CD8+ CDR3 sequences.

CDR1 and CDR2 from the germline V gene are SNHLY and FYNNEI. The ends were cut back, 9 bases at V and 7 bases at J, with 19 bases in the middle. This CDR3 contains 15 residues. Patients selected for sequencing had displayed CD8+CD57+ cell expansion by flow cytometry. There were no patients without severe acquired aplastic anemia. The genes are TRBV2 and TRBJ1-6, with TRBD1 as a possible D gene (6 bases). The clonotype was recovered from a human donor with aplastic anemia. The sequencing input was sorted CD4+, CD8+, or CD8+CD57+ T cells (not recorded which) from PBMCs. The DNA for the CDR3 is TGTGCCAGTAATGTACAGGGTCCTAGAAATTCACCCCTCCACTTT. This translates into CASNVQGPRNSPLHF. Full variable domain (missing parts from reference TRBV2 and TRBJ1-6): EPEVTQTPSHQVTQMGQEVILRCVPISNHLYFYWYRQILGQKVEFLVSFYNNEISEKSEIFDDQFSVERPDGSNFTLKIRSTKLEDSAMYFCASNVQGPRNSPLHFGNGTRLTVT.